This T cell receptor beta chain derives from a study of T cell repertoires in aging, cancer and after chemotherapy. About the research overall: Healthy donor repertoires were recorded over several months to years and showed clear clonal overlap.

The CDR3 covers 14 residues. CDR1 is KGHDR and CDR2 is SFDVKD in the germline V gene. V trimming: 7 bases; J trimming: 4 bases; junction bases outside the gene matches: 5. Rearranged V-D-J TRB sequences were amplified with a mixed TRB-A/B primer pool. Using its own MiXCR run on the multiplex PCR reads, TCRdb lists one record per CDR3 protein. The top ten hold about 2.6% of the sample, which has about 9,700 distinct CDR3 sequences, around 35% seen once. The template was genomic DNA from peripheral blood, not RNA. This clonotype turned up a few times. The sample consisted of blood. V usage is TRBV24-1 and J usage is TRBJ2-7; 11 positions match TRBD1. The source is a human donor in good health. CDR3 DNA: TGTGCCACCAGCGGGACAGGGGGGCTTTACGAGCAGTACTTC. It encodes CATSGTGGLYEQYF.